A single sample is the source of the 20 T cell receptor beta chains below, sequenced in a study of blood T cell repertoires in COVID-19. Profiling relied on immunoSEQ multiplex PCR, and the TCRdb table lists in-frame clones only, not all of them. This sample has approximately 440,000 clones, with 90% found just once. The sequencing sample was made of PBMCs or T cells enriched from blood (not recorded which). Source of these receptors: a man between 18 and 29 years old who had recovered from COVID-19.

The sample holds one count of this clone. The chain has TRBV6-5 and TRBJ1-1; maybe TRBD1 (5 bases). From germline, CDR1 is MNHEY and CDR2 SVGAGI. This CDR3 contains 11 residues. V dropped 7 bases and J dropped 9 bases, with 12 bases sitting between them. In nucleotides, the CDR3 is TGTGCCAGCACCTCCGGGGGGAAAGCTTTCTTT. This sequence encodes CASTSGGKAFF.

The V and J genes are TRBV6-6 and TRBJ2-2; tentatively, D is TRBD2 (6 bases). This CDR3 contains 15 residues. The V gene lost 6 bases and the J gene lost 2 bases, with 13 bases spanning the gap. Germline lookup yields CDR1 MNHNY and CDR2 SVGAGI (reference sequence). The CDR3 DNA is TGTGCCAGCAGACACGGGACTCTTAACACCGGGGAGCTGTTTTTT. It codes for CASRHGTLNTGELFF.

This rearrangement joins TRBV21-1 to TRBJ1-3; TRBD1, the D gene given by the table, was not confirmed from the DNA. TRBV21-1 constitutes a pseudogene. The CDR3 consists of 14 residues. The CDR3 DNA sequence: TGTGCCAGCAGCAACGGGACAGGGCGAAACACCATATATTTT. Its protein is CASSNGTGRNTIYF.

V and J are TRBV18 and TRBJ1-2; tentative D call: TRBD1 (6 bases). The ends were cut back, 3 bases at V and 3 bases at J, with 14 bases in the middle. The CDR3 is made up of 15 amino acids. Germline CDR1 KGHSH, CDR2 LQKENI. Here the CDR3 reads CASSPGQSFDYGYTF. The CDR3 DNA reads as TGTGCCAGCTCACCGGGACAATCCTTCGACTATGGCTACACCTTC.

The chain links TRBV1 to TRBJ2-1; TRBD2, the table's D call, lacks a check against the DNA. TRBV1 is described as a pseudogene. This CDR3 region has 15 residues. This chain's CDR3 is CTSSRGGLAGNEQFF. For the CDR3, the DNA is TGCACCAGCAGCCGAGGCGGACTAGCTGGGAATGAGCAGTTCTTC.

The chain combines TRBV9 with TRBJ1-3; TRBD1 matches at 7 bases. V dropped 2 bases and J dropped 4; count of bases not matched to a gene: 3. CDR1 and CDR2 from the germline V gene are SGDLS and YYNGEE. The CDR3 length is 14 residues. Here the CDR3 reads CASSVQGEGNTIYF. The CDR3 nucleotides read TGTGCCAGCAGCGTCCAGGGGGAAGGAAACACCATATATTTT.

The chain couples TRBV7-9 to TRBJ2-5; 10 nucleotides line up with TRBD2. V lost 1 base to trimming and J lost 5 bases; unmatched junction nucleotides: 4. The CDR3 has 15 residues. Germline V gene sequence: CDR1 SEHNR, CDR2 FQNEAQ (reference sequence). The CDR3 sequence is CASSLELAGVETQYF. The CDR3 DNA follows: TGTGCCAGCAGCTTAGAGCTAGCGGGAGTGGAGACCCAGTACTTC. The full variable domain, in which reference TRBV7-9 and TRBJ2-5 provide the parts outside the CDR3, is DTGVSQNPRHKITKRGQNVTFRCDPISEHNRLYWYRQTLGQGPEFLTYFQNEAQLEKSRLLSDRFSAERPKGSFSTLEIQRTEQGDSAMYLCASSLELAGVETQYFGPGTRLLVL.

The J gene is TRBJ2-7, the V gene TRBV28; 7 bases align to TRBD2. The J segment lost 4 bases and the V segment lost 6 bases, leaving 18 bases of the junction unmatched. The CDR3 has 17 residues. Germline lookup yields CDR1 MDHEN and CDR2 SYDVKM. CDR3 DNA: TGTGCCAGCAGACCTTTTGGACGGGCGAGTAGCGGGTACGAGCAGTACTTC. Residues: CASRPFGRASSGYEQYF. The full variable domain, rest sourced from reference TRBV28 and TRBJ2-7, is DVKVTQSSRYLVKRTGEKVFLECVQDMDHENMFWYRQDPGLGLRLIYFSYDVKMKEKGDIPEGYSVSREKKERFSLILESASTNQTSMYLCASRPFGRASSGYEQYFGPGTRLTVT.

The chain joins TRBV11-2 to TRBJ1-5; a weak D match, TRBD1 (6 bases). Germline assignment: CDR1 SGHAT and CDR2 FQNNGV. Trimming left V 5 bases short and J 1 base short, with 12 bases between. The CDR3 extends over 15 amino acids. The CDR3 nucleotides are TGTGCCAGCAGCCGGGACACTGGGAGCAATCAGCCCCAGCATTTT. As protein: CASSRDTGSNQPQHF.

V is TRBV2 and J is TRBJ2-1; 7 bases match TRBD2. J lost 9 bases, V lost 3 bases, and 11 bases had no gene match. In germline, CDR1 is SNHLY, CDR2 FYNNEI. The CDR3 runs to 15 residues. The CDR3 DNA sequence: TGTGCCAGCAGTGATGGGGGGGGTTTCTTCGTTGAGCAGTTCTTC. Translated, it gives CASSDGGGFFVEQFF.

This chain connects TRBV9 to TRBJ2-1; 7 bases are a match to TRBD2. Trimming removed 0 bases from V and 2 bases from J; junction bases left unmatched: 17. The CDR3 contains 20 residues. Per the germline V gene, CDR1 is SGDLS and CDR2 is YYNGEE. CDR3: CASSVASRLAGSPTYNEQFF. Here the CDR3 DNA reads TGTGCCAGCAGCGTAGCTAGTAGGTTAGCGGGCTCGCCGACCTACAATGAGCAGTTCTTC. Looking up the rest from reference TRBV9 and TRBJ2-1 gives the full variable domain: DSGVTQTPKHLITATGQRVTLRCSPRSGDLSVYWYQQSLDQGLQFLIQYYNGEERAKGNILERFSAQQFPDLHSELNLSSLELGDSALYFCASSVASRLAGSPTYNEQFFGPGTRLTVL.

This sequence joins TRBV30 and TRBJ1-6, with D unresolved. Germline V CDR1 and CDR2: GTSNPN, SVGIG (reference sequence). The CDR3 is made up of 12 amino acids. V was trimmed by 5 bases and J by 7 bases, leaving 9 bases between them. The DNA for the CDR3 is TGTGCCTGGGGACGGAGGAATTCACCCCTCCACTTT. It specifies CAWGRRNSPLHF.

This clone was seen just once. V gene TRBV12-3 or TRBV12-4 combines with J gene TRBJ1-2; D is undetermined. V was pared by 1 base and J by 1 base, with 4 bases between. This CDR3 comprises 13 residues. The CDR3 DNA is TGTGCCAGCAGTTTAGACGGTAACTATGGCTACACCTTC. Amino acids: CASSLDGNYGYTF.

CDR3 DNA sequence: TGTGCCAGTCAACATTCGGGGGGCTACACCTTC. Protein: CASQHSGGYTF. This chain links TRBV6-5 with TRBJ1-2; no reliable D call. Germline values: CDR1 MNHEY, CDR2 SVGAGI. The CDR3 covers 11 residues. Trimming removed 9 bases at V and 8 bases at J, with 13 bases between.

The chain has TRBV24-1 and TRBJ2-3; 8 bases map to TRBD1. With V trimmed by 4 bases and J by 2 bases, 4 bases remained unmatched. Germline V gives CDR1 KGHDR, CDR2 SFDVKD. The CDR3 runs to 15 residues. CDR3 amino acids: CATSDLTGDTDTQYF. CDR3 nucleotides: TGTGCCACCAGTGACTTGACAGGGGACACAGATACGCAGTATTTT.

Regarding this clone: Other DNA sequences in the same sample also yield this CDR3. The CDR3, as DNA: TGTGCCAGTAGTATAGGGGCGGGGAATCAGCCCCAGCATTTT. Translated, it gives CASSIGAGNQPQHF. The rearrangement joins TRBV19 to TRBJ1-5, with D unclear. Germline CDR1 reads LNHDA; CDR2 reads SQIVND (reference sequence). The CDR3 is made up of 14 amino acids. V lost 1 base to trimming and J lost 4 bases, with 8 bases between them.

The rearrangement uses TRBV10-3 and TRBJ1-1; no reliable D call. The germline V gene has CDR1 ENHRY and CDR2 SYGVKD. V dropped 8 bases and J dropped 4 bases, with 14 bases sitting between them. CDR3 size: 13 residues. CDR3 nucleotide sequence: TGTGCCATCTATGAGGGTGGCGGCACTGAAGCTTTCTTT. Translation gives CAIYEGGGTEAFF.

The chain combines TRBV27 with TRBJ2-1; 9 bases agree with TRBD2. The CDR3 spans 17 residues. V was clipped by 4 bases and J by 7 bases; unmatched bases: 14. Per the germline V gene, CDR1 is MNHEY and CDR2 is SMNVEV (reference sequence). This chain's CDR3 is CASSSPLREGLGNEQFF. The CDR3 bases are TGTGCCAGCAGTTCACCTTTGCGGGAGGGCCTGGGGAATGAGCAGTTCTTC.

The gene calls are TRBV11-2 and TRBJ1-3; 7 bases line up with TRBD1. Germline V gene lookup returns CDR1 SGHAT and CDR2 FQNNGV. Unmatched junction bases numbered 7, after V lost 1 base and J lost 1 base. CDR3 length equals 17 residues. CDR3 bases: TGTGCCAGCAGCTTAGGTTACAGGGGCCGGTCTGGAAACACCATATATTTT. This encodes CASSLGYRGRSGNTIYF.

The CDR3 sequence is CASSLEGEVFF. The CDR3 nucleotides are TGCGCCAGCAGCTTGGAAGGGGAGGTATTCTTT. The chain is built from TRBV5-1 and TRBJ1-1; tentative D call: TRBD1 (5 bases). Trimming shortened V by 0 bases and J by 14 bases, and 11 bases separated the two germline ends. The CDR3 covers 11 residues. The V gene's germline CDR1 is SGHRS and CDR2 YFSETQ. The variable domain in full, completed from reference TRBV5-1 and TRBJ1-1, reads KAGVTQTPRYLIKTRGQQVTLSCSPISGHRSVSWYQQTPGQGLQFLFEYFSETQRNKGNFPGRFSGRQFSNSRSEMNVSTLELGDSALYLCASSLEGEVFFGQGTRLTVV.